Here is one T cell receptor beta chain with its context. The data belong to a study of control samples from healthy donors and cancer patients. The protocol was immunoSEQ multiplex PCR, while the TCRdb copy is restricted to in-frame clones and leaves out a portion. The sample records 150,000 to 200,000 clones, 90% to 95% being singletons. V lost 1 base, J lost 0 bases, and 4 bases lay in between. Germline-derived CDR1 and CDR2 are SGHDT and YYEEEE. The CDR3 extends over 13 amino acids. Source material: blood. This chain joins TRBV5-6 and TRBJ1-1; unclear D gene. This TCR derives from a man aged 18 to 30 in good health. The CDR3 nucleotides read TGTGCCAGCAGCTTGAGCATGAACACTGAAGCTTTCTTT. Translated, it gives CASSLSMNTEAFF.